This T cell receptor (beta chain) derives from a study of blood T cell repertoires in COVID-19. Here immunoSEQ multiplex PCR was the method, and the copy in TCRdb shows in-frame clones only, minus some. The data contain roughly 240,000 clones, 86% of them singletons. Germline V CDR1 and CDR2: SGHTA, FQGNSA. Trimming cost V 5 bases and J 2 bases, with 15 bases left between them. The CDR3 loop spans 15 amino acids. The receptor was derived from an elderly woman with COVID-19, enrolled during active disease. The sample comprised peripheral blood. The rearrangement joins TRBV7-2 to TRBJ1-2, with D perhaps TRBD1 (6 bases). The CDR3 region has the DNA TGTGCCAGCAGCCCCACGCGGACAGCCAACTATGGCTACACCTTC. Its translation is CASSPTRTANYGYTF. Based on the CDR3 plus reference TRBV7-2 and TRBJ1-2, the full variable domain is GAGVSQSPSNKVTEKGKDVELRCDPISGHTALYWYRQSLGQGLEFLIYFQGNSAPDKSGLPSDRFSAERTGGSVSTLTIQRTQQEDSAVYLCASSPTRTANYGYTFGSGTRLTVV.